The clone carrying this TCR beta chain was picked up a small number of times. One end of the junction varies from germline; a read error may be responsible. The second PCR ran about 6 to 11 cycles with a sample-barcoded 5' primer and J-beta primers. TCRdb called the 5' RACE reads again in MiXCR, with one record for every CDR3 protein. The sample gives hundreds of thousands of distinct CDR3 sequences, roughly a quarter of which show up once; approximately 3.5% is in the top ten. Germline assignment: CDR1 SEHNR and CDR2 FQNEAQ (reference sequence). The CDR3 extends over 14 amino acids. Total RNA was isolated from each sample in quantities of at least 5 micrograms. This sample is drawn from a study of blood T cells in healthy people across ages. These data were also filed under a second study, of T cells of mothers and their children.

The sample was blood. This sequence originates from a boy aged 2 to 9 in good health. The V and J genes are TRBV7-9 and TRBJ2-5; TRBD2 matches at 8 bases. The CDR3 coding sequence is TGTACCAGCAGCTTTACCGGGGGGGAGAAGACCCAGTACTTC. This codes for CTSSFTGGEKTQYF.